Listed below are T cell receptor beta chains from one sample, sequenced in a study of T cells in Graves' hyperthyroidism and ophthalmopathy. TCRdb re-analysed the multiplex PCR reads in MiXCR, keeping a single row per CDR3 protein. The data contain some 360,000 distinct CDR3 sequences, roughly 20% of them seen just once; the ten biggest clones take up about 14%. Sequencing was done on a sample of blood. The receptors stem from a woman aged 40 to 50 with Graves' ophthalmopathy. Each CDR3 is given with its conserved first and last residue. D genes are given only for firm matches. Clone size appears in some rows only: once, few, many, or a class for an expanded clone.

D: .
size: many
J: TRBJ2-2
length: 14
V: TRBV7-8
DNA: TGTGCCAGCAGCTTACCCGCTGACGTCGGGGAGCTGTTTTTT
CDR3: CASSLPADVGELFF

D: .
size: many
J: TRBJ2-7
length: 14
V: TRBV2
DNA: TGTGCCAGCAGATGGGACGGGAGCTCCTACGAGCAGTACTTC
CDR3: CASRWDGSSYEQYF

D: .
size: many
J: TRBJ2-7
length: 14
V: TRBV12-3/TRBV12-4
DNA: TGTGCCAGCAGTTGGCCAGGGGGGGTGTACGAGCAGTACTTC
CDR3: CASSWPGGVYEQYF

D: TRBD2
size: many
J: TRBJ2-7
length: 14
V: TRBV7-2
DNA: TGTGCCAGCACCCCGGGACTAGCGTGGATCGAGCAGTACTTC
CDR3: CASTPGLAWIEQYF

D: TRBD1
size: many
J: TRBJ1-1
length: 18
V: TRBV6-2/TRBV6-3
DNA: TGTGCCAGCAGTTTCTCAGACAGGGGGGGGACCATGAACACTGAAGCTTTCTTT
CDR3: CASSFSDRGGTMNTEAFF

D: .
size: many
J: TRBJ2-2
length: 17
V: TRBV24-1
DNA: TGTGCCACCAGTGACCCGGGACACCAGTCGAACACCGGGGAGCTGTTTTTT
CDR3: CATSDPGHQSNTGELFF

D: .
size: many
J: TRBJ1-1
length: 14
V: TRBV20-1
DNA: TGCAGTGCTAGGGAGACGTTGCAGAACACTGAAGCTTTCTTT
CDR3: CSARETLQNTEAFF

D: TRBD2
size: .
J: TRBJ2-5
length: 16
V: TRBV6-1
DNA: TGTGCCAGCAGCCGTGGGCTAGCGGGATTTGGGGAGACCCAGTACTTC
CDR3: CASSRGLAGFGETQYF

D: .
size: many
J: TRBJ1-1
length: 16
V: TRBV6-2/TRBV6-3
DNA: TGTGCCAGCAGTTACGAGATAGTCAGTGTCAACACTGAAGCTTTCTTT
CDR3: CASSYEIVSVNTEAFF

D: .
size: many
J: TRBJ1-2
length: 16
V: TRBV12-3/TRBV12-4
DNA: TGTGCCAGCCTAGGGTTGGCGTGGGGGGCGCAAAGGGGCTACACCTTC
CDR3: CASLGLAWGAQRGYTF

D: TRBD2
size: .
J: TRBJ2-7
length: 15
V: TRBV11-2
DNA: TGTGCCAGCAGCTCAGAACTAGCGGGAGGACTCGAGCAGTACTTC
CDR3: CASSSELAGGLEQYF

D: .
size: many
J: TRBJ2-2
length: 14
V: TRBV12-3/TRBV12-4
DNA: TGTGCCAGCACGCCGGCGAGCTACACCGGGGAGCTGTTTTTT
CDR3: CASTPASYTGELFF

D: .
size: many
J: TRBJ2-5
length: 14
V: TRBV28
DNA: TGTGCCAGCAGTGCGCTAGCGAACCAAGAGACCCAGTACTTC
CDR3: CASSALANQETQYF

D: .
size: many
J: TRBJ1-1
length: 15
V: TRBV4-2
DNA: TGTGCCAGCAGCCCAAGGCCCCCAGGGAACACTGAAGCTTTCTTT
CDR3: CASSPRPPGNTEAFF

D: TRBD2
size: many
J: TRBJ2-1
length: 15
V: TRBV2
DNA: TGTGCCAGCAGTTTAGGGACTAGCGGGAGAGGTGAGCAGTTCTTC
CDR3: CASSLGTSGRGEQFF

D: TRBD1
size: many
J: TRBJ2-5
length: 13
V: TRBV7-3
DNA: TGTGCCAGCAGCAAGGGGGCGCGGGAGACCCAGTACTTC
CDR3: CASSKGARETQYF

D: .
size: .
J: TRBJ2-5
length: 15
V: TRBV12-3/TRBV12-4
DNA: TGTGCCACAAAGAGTGAGGGAGACTTACGAGAGACACAGTACTTC
CDR3: CATKSEGDLRETQYF

D: .
size: many
J: TRBJ1-1
length: 14
V: TRBV20-1
DNA: TGCAGTGCTAGAGTTTATGGAGTAAACACTGAAGCTTTCTTT
CDR3: CSARVYGVNTEAFF

D: .
size: .
J: TRBJ2-5
length: 12
V: TRBV20-1
DNA: TGCAGTGCTAGATGGGTTGTGGAGACCCAGTACTTC
CDR3: CSARWVVETQYF

D: .
size: few
J: TRBJ2-2
length: 12
V: TRBV19
DNA: TGTGCCAGTAGTATGAACACCGGGGAGCTGTTTTTT
CDR3: CASSMNTGELFF

D: .
size: .
J: TRBJ2-5
length: 14
V: TRBV15
DNA: TGTGCCACCAGCAGCGGGACGTACAAAGAGACCCAGTACTTC
CDR3: CATSSGTYKETQYF

D: TRBD1
size: .
J: TRBJ1-3
length: 15
V: TRBV12-3/TRBV12-4
DNA: TGTGCCAGCAGCCTTGACAGGGGGCCTGGAAACACCATATATTTT
CDR3: CASSLDRGPGNTIYF

D: .
size: many
J: TRBJ1-1
length: 13
V: TRBV28
DNA: TGTGCCAGCAGCCCCAGGTTGGACACTGAAGCTTTCTTT
CDR3: CASSPRLDTEAFF

D: TRBD2
size: many
J: TRBJ2-5
length: 14
V: TRBV12-3/TRBV12-4
DNA: TGTGCCAGCAGCTGGAGCGGGAGGCAAGAGACCCAGTACTTC
CDR3: CASSWSGRQETQYF

D: .
size: many
J: TRBJ2-6
length: 18
V: TRBV7-8
DNA: TGTGCCAGCAGCTTAGACAGAGACAAAGACTCTGGGGCCAACGTCCTGACTTTC
CDR3: CASSLDRDKDSGANVLTF

D: .
size: many
J: TRBJ1-1
length: 13
V: TRBV9
DNA: TGTGCCAGCAGCGTATTTCCAGGAGCTGAAGCTTTCTTT
CDR3: CASSVFPGAEAFF

D: TRBD1
size: many
J: TRBJ2-7
length: 15
V: TRBV28
DNA: TGTGCCAGCAGTTTTTCCGGGACAGGGGTTCACGAGCAGTACTTC
CDR3: CASSFSGTGVHEQYF

D: .
size: many
J: TRBJ1-1
length: 13
V: TRBV7-8
DNA: TGTGCCAGCAGCTATGACAGGAACACTGAAGCTTTCTTT
CDR3: CASSYDRNTEAFF